This T cell receptor (beta chain) was sequenced in a study of cytomegalovirus exposure and HLA in healthy donors. Overall study context: Prior work identified 120 million or so unique TCR beta sequences in some 180 million T cells.

A remark on this clone: Its antigen is still unknown.

This PCR relied on a set of 60 Vbeta primers and 13 Jbeta primers. Measured with immunoSEQ multiplex PCR; TCRdb has only the in-frame clones, and not every one. The table records 150,000 to 200,000 clones, around 80% of them present only once. Findings of the study overall: There were three CMV-associated chains whose specificity for CMV antigens was confirmed in vitro. A later analysis reported that several of the most significant clusters appeared to be linked to common viral pathogens, among them Epstein-Barr virus. The study flagged some 170 TCR beta chains as cytomegalovirus-associated.

The CDR3 runs 15 residues. The germline CDR1 and CDR2 sequences are MGHRA and YSYEKL. V shed 5 bases, J shed 6 bases, and the junction held 11 bases outside the gene matches. The chain is built from TRBV4-1 and TRBJ2-7; 9 bases are a match to TRBD1. The source of this sequence is a woman in her 30s in good health and CMV-seronegative. Sample: PBMCs. CDR3 loop: CASSKGQGIYGEQYF. The CDR3 nucleotides are TGCGCCAGCAGCAAAGGACAGGGGATTTACGGCGAGCAGTACTTC.